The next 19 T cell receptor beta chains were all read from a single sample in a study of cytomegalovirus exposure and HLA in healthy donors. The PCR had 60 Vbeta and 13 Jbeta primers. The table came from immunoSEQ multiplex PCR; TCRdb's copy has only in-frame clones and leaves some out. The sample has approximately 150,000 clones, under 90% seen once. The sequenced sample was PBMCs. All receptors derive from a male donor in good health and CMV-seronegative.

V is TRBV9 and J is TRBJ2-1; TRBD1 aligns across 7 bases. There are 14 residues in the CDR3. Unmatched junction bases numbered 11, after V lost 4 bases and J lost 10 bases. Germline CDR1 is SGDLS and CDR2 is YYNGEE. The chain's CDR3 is CASSTTGQTSEQFF. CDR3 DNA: TGTGCCAGCAGCACGACGGGACAGACGTCGGAGCAGTTCTTC.

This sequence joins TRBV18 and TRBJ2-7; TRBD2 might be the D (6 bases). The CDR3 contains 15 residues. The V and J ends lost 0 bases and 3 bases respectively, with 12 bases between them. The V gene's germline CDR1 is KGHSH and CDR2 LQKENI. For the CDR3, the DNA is TGTGCCAGCTCACCACCGGGACTGGGGGGCTACGAGCAGTACTTC. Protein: CASSPPGLGGYEQYF.

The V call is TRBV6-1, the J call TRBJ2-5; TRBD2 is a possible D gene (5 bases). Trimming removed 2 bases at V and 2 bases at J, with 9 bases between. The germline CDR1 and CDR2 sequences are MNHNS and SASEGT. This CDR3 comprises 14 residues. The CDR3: CASSESLAQETQYF. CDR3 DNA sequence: TGTGCCAGCAGTGAATCTCTAGCTCAAGAGACCCAGTACTTC.

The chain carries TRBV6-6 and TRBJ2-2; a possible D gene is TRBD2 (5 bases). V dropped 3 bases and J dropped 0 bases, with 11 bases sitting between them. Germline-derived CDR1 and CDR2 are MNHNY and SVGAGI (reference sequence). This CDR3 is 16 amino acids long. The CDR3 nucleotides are TGTGCCAGCAGTTATCGGGGTCAGGCGAACACCGGGGAGCTGTTTTTT. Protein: CASSYRGQANTGELFF.

The CDR3 sequence is CASSWGLAGCNEQFF. The DNA of the CDR3 is TGTGCCAGCAGCTGGGGACTAGCGGGATGCAACGAGCAGTTCTTC. This chain connects TRBV21-1 to TRBJ2-1; TRBD2 was called by the table and not checked on the DNA. TRBV21-1 counts as a pseudogene. The length of the CDR3 is 15 residues.

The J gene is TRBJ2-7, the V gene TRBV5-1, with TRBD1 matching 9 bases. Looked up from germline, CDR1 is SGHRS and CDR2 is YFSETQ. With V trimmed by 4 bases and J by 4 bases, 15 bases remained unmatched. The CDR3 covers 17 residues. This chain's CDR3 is CASSGFVPGQGAYEQYF. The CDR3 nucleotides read TGCGCCAGCAGCGGATTCGTTCCGGGACAGGGCGCATACGAGCAGTACTTC.

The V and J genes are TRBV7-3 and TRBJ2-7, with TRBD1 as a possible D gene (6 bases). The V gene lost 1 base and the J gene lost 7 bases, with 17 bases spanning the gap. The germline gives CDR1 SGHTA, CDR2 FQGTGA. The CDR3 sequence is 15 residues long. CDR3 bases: TGTGCCAGCAGCTTAAATCAGGGGACGGTGAAAGAGCAGTACTTC. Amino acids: CASSLNQGTVKEQYF. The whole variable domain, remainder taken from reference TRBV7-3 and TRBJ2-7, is GAGVSQTPSNKVTEKGKYVELRCDPISGHTALYWYRQSLGQGPEFLIYFQGTGAADDSGLPNDRFFAVRPEGSVSTLKIQRTERGDSAVYLCASSLNQGTVKEQYFGPGTRLTVT.

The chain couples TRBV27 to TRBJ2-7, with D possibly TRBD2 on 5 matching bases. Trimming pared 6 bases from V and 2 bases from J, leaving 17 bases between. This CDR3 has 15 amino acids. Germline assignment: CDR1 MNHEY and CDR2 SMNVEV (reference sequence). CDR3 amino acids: CASSPSGRDPYEQYF. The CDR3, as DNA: TGTGCCAGCAGCCCCAGCGGCCGAGATCCCTACGAGCAGTACTTC.

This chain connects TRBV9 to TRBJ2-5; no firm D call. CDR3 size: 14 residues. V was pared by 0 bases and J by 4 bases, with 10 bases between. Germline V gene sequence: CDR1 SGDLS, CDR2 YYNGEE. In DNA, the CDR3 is TGTGCCAGCAGCGTAGGGAGCTCCAGAGAGACCCAGTACTTC. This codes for CASSVGSSRETQYF. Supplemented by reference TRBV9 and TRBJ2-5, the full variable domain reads DSGVTQTPKHLITATGQRVTLRCSPRSGDLSVYWYQQSLDQGLQFLIQYYNGEERAKGNILERFSAQQFPDLHSELNLSSLELGDSALYFCASSVGSSRETQYFGPGTRLLVL.

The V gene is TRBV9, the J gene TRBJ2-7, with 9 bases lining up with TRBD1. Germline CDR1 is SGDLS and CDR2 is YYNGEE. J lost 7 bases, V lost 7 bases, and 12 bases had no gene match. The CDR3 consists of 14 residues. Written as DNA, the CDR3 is TGTGCCAGCGGTGGGGGACAGGGTCTCGGTGAGCAGTACTTC. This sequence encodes CASGGGQGLGEQYF.

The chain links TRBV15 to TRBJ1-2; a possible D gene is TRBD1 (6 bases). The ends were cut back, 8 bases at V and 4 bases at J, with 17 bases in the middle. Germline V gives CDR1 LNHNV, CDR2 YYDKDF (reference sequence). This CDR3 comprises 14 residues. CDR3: CATRPGGTSYGYTF. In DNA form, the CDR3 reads TGTGCCACCCGCCCGGGGGGGACATCCTATGGCTACACCTTC.

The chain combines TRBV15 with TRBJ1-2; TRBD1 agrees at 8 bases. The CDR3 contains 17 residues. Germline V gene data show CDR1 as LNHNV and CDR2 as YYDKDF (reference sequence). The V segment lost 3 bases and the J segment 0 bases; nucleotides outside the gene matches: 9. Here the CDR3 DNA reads TGTGCCACCAGCAGGAACAGGGGGGGAACCCCTAACTATGGCTACACCTTC. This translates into CATSRNRGGTPNYGYTF.

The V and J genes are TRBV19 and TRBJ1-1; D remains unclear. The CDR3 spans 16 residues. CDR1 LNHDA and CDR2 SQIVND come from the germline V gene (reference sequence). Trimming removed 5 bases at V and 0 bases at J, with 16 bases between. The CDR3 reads CASSPNTRPMNTEAFF. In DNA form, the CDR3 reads TGTGCCAGTAGTCCGAACACCCGTCCAATGAACACTGAAGCTTTCTTT.

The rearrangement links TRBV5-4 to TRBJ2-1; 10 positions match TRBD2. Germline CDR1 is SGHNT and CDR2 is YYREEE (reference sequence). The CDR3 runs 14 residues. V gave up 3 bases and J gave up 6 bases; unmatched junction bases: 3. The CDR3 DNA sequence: TGTGCCAGCAGCTGGGGGACTAGCGCCAATGAGCAGTTCTTC. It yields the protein CASSWGTSANEQFF.

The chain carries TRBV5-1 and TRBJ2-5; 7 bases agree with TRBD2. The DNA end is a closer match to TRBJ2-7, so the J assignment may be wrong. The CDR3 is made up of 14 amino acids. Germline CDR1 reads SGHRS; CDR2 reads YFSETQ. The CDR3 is CASQSGVSSYEQYF. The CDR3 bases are TGCGCCAGCCAAAGCGGGGTCAGCTCCTACGAGCAGTACTTC.

CDR3 loop: CASRGPGTEAFF. CDR3 nucleotides: TGTGCCAGTAGGGGCCCCGGCACTGAAGCTTTCTTT. V and J are TRBV19 and TRBJ1-1; D not certain. The ends were cut back, 6 bases at V and 4 bases at J, with 9 bases in the middle. The germline CDR1 and CDR2 sequences are LNHDA and SQIVND (reference sequence). This CDR3 comprises 12 residues.

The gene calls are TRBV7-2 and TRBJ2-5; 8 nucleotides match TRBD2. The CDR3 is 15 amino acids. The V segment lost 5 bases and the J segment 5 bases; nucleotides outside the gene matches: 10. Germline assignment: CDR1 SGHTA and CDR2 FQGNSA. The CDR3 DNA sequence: TGTGCCAGCAGCCTAAGCGGGAGTTGGGGGGAGACCCAGTACTTC. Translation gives CASSLSGSWGETQYF.

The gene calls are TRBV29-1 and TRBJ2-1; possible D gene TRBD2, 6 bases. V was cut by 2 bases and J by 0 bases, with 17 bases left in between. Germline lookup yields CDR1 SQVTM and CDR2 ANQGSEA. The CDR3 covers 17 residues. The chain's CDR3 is CSVEFTGSPLSYNEQFF. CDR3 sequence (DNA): TGCAGCGTTGAATTCACCGGGAGCCCCCTCTCCTACAATGAGCAGTTCTTC.

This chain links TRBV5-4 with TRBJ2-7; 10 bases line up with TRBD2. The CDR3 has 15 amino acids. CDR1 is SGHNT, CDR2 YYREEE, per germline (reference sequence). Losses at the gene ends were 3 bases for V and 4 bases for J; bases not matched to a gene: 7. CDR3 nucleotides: TGTGCCAGCAGCTGGGCCGGGACTAGCGCGTACGAGCAGTACTTC. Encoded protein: CASSWAGTSAYEQYF.